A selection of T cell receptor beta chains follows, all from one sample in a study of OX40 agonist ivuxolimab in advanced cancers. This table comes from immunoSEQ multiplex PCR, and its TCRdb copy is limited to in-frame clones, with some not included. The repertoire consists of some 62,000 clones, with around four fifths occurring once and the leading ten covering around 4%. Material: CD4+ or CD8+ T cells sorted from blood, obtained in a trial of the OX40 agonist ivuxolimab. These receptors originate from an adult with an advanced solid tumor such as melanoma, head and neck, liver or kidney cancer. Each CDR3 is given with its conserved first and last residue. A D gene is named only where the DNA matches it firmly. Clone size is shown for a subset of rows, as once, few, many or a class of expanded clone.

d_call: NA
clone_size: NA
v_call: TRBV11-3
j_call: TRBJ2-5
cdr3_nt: TGTGCCAGCAGCTTCGGAACACAGGAGACCCAGTACTTC
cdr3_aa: CASSFGTQETQYF

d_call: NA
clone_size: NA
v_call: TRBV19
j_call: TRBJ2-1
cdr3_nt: TGTGCCAGTAAACTACGGGACCCGGACGATGGTGAGCAGTTCTTC
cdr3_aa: CASKLRDPDDGEQFF

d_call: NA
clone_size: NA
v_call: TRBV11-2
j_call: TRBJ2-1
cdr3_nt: TGTGCCAGCAGACGTCCGGGACGGCTGAATGAGCAGTTCTTC
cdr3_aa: CASRRPGRLNEQFF

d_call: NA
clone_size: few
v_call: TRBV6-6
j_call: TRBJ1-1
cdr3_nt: TGTGCCAGCAGCCCACTTGGGCCGACCACTGAAGCTTTCTTT
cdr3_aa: CASSPLGPTTEAFF

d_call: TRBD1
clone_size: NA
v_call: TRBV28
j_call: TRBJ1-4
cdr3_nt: TGTGCCACCTCGAGAAAGACAGGGGATGAAAAACTGTTTTTT
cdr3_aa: CATSRKTGDEKLFF

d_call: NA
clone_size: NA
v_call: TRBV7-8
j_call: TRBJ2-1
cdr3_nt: TGTGCCAGCAGCTACGGACCAGGGAATGAGCAGTTCTTC
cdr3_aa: CASSYGPGNEQFF

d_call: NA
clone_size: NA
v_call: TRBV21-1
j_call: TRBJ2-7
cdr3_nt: TGTGCCAGCGGTACAAGGTGGACAGGGAGCTACGAGCAGTACTTC
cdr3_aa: CASGTRWTGSYEQYF

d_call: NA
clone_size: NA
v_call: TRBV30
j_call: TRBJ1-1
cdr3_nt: TGTGCCTGGGGGACTGTGAACACTGAAGCTTTCTTT
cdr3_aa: CAWGTVNTEAFF

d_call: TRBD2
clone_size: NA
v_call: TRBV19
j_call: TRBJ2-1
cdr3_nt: TGTGCCAGTAGTCCCTATCGGACTAGCGGGAGGCAATTCTACAATGAGCAGTTCTTC
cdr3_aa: CASSPYRTSGRQFYNEQFF

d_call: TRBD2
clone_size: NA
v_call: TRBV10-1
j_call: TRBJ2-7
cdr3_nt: TGCGCCAGCACCTTCCCTAGCGGGCGGCGCTACGAGCAGTACTTC
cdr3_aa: CASTFPSGRRYEQYF

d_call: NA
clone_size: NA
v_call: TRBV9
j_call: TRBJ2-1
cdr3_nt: TGTGCCAGCAGCGTAGAGGGGACCTCCTACAATGAGCAGTTCTTC
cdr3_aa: CASSVEGTSYNEQFF

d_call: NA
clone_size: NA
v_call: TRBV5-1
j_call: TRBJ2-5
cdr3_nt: TGCGCCAGAGAGACCCAGTACTTC
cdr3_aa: CARETQYF

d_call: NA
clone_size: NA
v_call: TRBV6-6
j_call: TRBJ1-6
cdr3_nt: TGTGCCAGCAGTCCAGACCTCCTTAATAATTCACCCCTCCACTTT
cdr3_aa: CASSPDLLNNSPLHF

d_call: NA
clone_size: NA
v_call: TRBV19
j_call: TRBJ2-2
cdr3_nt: TGTGCCAGTAGTATAGGGCTGGGGCAGCTCCTGGACGGGGAGCTGTTTTTT
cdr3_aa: CASSIGLGQLLDGELFF

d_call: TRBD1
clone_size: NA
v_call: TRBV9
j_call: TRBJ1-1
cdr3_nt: TGTGCCAGCAGCGGGACAGGGGGAGAGGCTTTCTTT
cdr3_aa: CASSGTGGEAFF

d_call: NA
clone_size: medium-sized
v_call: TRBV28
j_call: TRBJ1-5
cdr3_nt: TGTGCCAGCAGTTTAGGGTCCCACCAGCCCCAGCATTTT
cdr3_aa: CASSLGSHQPQHF

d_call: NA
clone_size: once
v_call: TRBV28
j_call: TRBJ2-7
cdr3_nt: TGTGCCACCTTCACGCGGGGGCTAGACGAGCAGTACTTC
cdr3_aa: CATFTRGLDEQYF

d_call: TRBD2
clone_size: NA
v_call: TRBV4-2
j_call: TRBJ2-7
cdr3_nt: TGTGCCAGCAGCCAAGAGGCGGGAGCTAGGAACGAGCAGTACTTC
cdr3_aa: CASSQEAGARNEQYF

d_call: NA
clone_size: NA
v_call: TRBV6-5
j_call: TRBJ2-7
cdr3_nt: TGTGCCAGCAGTTACTTGGCCAGGGGCTACGAGCAGTACTTC
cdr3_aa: CASSYLARGYEQYF

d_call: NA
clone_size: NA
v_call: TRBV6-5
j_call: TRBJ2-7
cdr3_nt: TGTGCCAGCAGTTACTCGATAGGCGGTTCCGAGCAGTACTTC
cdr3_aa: CASSYSIGGSEQYF

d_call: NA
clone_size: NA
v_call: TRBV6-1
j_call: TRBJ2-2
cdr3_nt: TGTGCCAGCAGTGACCAGTACGGCACCGGGGAGCTGTTTTTT
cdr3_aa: CASSDQYGTGELFF

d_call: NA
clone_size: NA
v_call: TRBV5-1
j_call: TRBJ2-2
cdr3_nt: TGCGCCAGCAGCTTGGGAGTCGGCACCGGGGAGCTGTTTTTT
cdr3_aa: CASSLGVGTGELFF

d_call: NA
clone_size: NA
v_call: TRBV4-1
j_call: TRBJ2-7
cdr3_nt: TGCGCCAGCAGCCAAGATGGGGAGGAGCAGTACTTC
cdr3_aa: CASSQDGEEQYF

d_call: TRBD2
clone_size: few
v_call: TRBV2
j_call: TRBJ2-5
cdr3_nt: TGTGCCAGCAGTGACCCATCGAGCGGGAGTGGGGAAGAGACCCAGTACTTC
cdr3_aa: CASSDPSSGSGEETQYF

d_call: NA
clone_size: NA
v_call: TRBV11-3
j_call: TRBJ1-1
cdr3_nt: TGTGCCAGCAGCCTCGGACAGACCACTGAAGCTTTCTTT
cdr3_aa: CASSLGQTTEAFF

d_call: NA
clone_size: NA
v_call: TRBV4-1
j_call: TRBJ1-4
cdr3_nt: TGCGCCAGCAGCCAAGATCTCGAACAGAACGAAAAACTGTTTTTT
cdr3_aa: CASSQDLEQNEKLFF

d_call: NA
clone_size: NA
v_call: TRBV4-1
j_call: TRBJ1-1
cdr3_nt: TGCGCCAGCAGCCAAGCAGCAGAAGACACTGAAGCTTTCTTT
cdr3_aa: CASSQAAEDTEAFF

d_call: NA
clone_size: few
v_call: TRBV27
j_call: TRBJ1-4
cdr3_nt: TGTGCCAGCAGTTTATCCTGGCCCCATGAAAAACTGTTTTTT
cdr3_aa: CASSLSWPHEKLFF

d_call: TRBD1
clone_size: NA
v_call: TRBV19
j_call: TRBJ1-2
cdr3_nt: TGTGCCAGTAGTGTCGGACAGGGCGGTGGCTACACCTTC
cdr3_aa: CASSVGQGGGYTF

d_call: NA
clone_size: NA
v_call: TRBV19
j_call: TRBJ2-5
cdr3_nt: TGTGCCAGTAGTTCGTCAGGGGAAGAGACCCAGTACTTC
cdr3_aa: CASSSSGEETQYF

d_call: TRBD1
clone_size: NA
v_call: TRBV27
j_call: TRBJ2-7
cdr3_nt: TGTGCCAGCAGTTTTCTTGGGGACAGACCTTACGAGCAGTACTTC
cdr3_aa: CASSFLGDRPYEQYF

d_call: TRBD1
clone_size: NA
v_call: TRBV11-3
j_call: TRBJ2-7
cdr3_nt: TGTGCCAGCAGCCGTAGCCGGACAGGGAACCACGAGCAGTACTTC
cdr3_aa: CASSRSRTGNHEQYF

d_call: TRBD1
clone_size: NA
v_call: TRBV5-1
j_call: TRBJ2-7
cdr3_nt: TGCGCCAGCAGCCCGGGACAGATCTACGAGCAGTACTTC
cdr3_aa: CASSPGQIYEQYF

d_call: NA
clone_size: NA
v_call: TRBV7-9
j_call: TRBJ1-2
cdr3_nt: TGTGCCAGCAGCCGGGACAAGAATGGCTACACCTTC
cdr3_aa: CASSRDKNGYTF

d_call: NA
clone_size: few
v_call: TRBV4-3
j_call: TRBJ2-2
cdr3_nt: TGCGCCAGCAGCCAAGAGTATAACACCGGGGAGCTGTTTTTT
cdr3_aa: CASSQEYNTGELFF

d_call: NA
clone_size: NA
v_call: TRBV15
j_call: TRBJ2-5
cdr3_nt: TGTGCCACCAGCAGAGATGGCAACCAAGAGACCCAGTACTTC
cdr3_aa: CATSRDGNQETQYF

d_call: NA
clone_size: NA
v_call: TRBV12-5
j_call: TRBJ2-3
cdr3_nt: TGTGCTAGTGGTCCTCCTGGGGGTACGCAGTATTTT
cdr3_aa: CASGPPGGTQYF

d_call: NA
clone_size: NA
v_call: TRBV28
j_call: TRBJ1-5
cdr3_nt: TGTGCCAGCAGTTTGGAAAATCAGCCCCAGCATTTT
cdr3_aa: CASSLENQPQHF

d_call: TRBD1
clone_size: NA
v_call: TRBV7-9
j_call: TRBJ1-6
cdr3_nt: TGTGCCAGCAGCTTAGCGGGTTTACAGGGGGGCTCACCCCTCCACTTT
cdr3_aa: CASSLAGLQGGSPLHF

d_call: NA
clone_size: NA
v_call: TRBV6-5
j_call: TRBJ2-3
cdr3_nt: TGTGCCAGCAGTCGTTTGACAGGCACAGATACGCAGTATTTT
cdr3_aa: CASSRLTGTDTQYF

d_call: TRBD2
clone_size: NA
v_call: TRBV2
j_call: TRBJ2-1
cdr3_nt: TGTGCCAGCAAGAGCGGGAGAGGGAATGAGCAGTTCTTC
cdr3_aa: CASKSGRGNEQFF

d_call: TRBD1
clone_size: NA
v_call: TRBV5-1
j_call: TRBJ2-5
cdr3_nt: TGCGCCAGCAGCGCCCGGACAGGGGAGGAGACCCAGTACTTC
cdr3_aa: CASSARTGEETQYF

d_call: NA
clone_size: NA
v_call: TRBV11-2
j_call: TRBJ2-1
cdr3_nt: TGTGCCAGCAGCTTAGTCGAGCAGTTCTTC
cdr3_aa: CASSLVEQFF

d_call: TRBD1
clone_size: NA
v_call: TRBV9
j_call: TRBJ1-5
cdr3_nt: TGTGCCAGCAGCGCCGGGACAGGGATTCAGCCCCAGCATTTT
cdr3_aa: CASSAGTGIQPQHF

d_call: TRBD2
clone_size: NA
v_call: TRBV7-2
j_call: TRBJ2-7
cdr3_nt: TGTGCCAGCAGCTTGACTAGCGGGAGGGTGGAGTCCTACGAGCAGTACTTC
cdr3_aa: CASSLTSGRVESYEQYF

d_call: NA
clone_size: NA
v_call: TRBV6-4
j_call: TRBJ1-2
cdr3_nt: TGTGCCAGCAGTGACCAGGGCGGCTACACCTTC
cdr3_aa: CASSDQGGYTF

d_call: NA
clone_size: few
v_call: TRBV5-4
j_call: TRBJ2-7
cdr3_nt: TGTGCCAGCAGCGCCAGTGGGGGGTTTGATTCCTACGAGCAGTACTTC
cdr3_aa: CASSASGGFDSYEQYF

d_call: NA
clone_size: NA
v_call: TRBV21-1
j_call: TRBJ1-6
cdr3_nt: TGTGCCAGCATGTCAGACCGGGATAATTCACCCCTCCACTTT
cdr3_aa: CASMSDRDNSPLHF

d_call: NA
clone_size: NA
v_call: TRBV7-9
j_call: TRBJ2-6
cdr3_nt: TGTGCCAGCAGCTTGGGGGTTGGGAGCTCTGGGGCCAACGTCCTGACTTTC
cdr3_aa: CASSLGVGSSGANVLTF

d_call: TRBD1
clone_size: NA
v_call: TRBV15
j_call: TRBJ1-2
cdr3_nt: TGTGCCACCAGCCGAGGACAGGGCTATGGCTACACCTTC
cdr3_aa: CATSRGQGYGYTF

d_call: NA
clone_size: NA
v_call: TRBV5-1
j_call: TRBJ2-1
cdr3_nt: TGCGCCAGCCGCTCCTACAATGAGCAGTTCTTC
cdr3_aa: CASRSYNEQFF

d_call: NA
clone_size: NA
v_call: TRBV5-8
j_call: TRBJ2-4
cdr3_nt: TGTGCCAGCAGCTACGTAGCGGTAGCCAAAAACATTCAGTACTTC
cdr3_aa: CASSYVAVAKNIQYF

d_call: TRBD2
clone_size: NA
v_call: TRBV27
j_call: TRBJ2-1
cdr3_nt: TGTGCCAGCAGTTCACCGGGACTAGCGGGAGGGTGGGGGAATGAGCAGTTCTTC
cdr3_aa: CASSSPGLAGGWGNEQFF

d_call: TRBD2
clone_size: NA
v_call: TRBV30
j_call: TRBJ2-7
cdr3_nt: TGTGCCTGGAGTTCGGACCAGCGGGGGGAGCAGTACTTC
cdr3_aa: CAWSSDQRGEQYF

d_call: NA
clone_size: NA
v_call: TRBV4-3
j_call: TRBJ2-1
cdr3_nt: TGCGCCAGCAGCCAAGTTGAGAATGAGCAGTTCTTC
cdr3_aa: CASSQVENEQFF

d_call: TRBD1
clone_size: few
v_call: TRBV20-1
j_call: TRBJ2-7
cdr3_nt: TGCAGTGCTAGCCAAGGGACAGGGGATTACTTC
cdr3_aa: CSASQGTGDYF

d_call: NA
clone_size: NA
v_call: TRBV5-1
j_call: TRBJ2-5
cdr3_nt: TGCGCCAGCAGCAAGACCCTGGGAGAGACCCAGTACTTC
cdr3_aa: CASSKTLGETQYF

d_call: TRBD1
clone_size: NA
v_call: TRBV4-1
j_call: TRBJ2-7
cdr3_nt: TGCGCCAGCAGCCAAGATCCAGGGGGAGCGTGGAGGCAGTACTTC
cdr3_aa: CASSQDPGGAWRQYF

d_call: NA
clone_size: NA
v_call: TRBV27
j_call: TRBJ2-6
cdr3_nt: TGTGCCAGCAGTATTCGGCACTGGCTACAAAGTCGGGCCAACGTCCTGACTTTC
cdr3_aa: CASSIRHWLQSRANVLTF